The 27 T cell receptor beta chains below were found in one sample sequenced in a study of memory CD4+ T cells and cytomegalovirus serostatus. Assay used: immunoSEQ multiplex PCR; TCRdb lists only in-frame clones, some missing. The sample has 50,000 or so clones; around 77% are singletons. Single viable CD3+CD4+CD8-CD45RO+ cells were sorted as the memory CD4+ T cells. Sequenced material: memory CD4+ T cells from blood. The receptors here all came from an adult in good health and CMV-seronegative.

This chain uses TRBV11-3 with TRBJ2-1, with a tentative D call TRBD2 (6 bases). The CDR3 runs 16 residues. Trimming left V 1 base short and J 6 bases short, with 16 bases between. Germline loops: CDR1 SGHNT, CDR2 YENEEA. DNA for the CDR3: TGTGCCAGCAGCTTAGGATGGGGGGTCGGCGGCAATGAGCAGTTCTTC. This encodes CASSLGWGVGGNEQFF.

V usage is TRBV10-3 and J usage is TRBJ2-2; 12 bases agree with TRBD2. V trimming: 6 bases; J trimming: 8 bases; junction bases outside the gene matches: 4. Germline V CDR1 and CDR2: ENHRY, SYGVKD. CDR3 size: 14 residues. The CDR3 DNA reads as TGTGCCATCAGGACTAGCGGGAGAAGTGGGGAGCTGTTTTTT. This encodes CAIRTSGRSGELFF.

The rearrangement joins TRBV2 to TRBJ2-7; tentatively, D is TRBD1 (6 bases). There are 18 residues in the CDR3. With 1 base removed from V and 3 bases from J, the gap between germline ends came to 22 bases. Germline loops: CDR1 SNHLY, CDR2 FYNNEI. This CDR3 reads CASSEELSLGDNVYEQYF. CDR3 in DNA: TGTGCCAGCAGTGAAGAGCTCAGTTTAGGGGACAACGTCTACGAGCAGTACTTC. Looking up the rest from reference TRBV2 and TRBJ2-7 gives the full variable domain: EPEVTQTPSHQVTQMGQEVILRCVPISNHLYFYWYRQILGQKVEFLVSFYNNEISEKSEIFDDQFSVERPDGSNFTLKIRSTKLEDSAMYFCASSEELSLGDNVYEQYFGPGTRLTVT.

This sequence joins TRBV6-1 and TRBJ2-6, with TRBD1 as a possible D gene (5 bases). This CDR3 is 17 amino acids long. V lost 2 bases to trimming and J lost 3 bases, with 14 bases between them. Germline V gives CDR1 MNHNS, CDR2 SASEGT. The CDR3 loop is CASSERQGVGGANVLTF. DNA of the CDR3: TGTGCCAGCAGTGAACGGCAAGGGGTGGGTGGGGCCAACGTCCTGACTTTC.

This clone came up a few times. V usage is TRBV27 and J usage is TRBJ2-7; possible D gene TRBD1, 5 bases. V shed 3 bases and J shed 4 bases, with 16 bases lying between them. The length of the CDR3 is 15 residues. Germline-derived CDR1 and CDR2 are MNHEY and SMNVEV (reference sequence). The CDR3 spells CASSFSIGAQYEQYF. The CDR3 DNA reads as TGTGCCAGCAGTTTTTCTATTGGGGCCCAATACGAGCAGTACTTC.

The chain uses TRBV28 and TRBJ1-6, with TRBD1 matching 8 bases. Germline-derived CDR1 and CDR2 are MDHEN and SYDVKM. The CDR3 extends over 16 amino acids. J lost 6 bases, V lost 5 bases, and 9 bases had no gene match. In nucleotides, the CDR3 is TGTGCCAGCAGTCCCTATCGGACAGGGCCTAATTCACCCCTCCACTTT. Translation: CASSPYRTGPNSPLHF.

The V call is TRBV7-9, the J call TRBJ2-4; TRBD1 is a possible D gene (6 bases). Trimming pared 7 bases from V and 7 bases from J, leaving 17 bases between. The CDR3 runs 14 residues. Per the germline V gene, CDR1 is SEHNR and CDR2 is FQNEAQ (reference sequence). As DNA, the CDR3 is TGTGCCAGCACGACGGACAGCTTGTCGAACATTCAGTACTTC. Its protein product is CASTTDSLSNIQYF.

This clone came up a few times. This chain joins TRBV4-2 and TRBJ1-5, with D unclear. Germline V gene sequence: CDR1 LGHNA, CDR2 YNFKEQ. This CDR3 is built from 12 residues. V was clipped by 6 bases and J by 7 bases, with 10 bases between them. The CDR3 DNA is TGTGCCAGCAGAACGGGCGACCAGCCCCAGCATTTT. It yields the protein CASRTGDQPQHF.

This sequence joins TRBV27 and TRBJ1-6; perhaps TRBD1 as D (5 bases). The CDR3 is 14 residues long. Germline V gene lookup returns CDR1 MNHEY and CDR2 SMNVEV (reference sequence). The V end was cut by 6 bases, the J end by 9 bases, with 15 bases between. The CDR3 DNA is TGTGCCAGCAGCCCTTTAGGGGCGGGTTCACCCCTCCACTTT. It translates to CASSPLGAGSPLHF.

The CDR3 DNA sequence: TGTGCCAGCCGGACAGAGGAGGAGACCCAGTACTTC. Translation: CASRTEEETQYF. The rearrangement uses TRBV5-4 and TRBJ2-5; D is perhaps TRBD1 (6 bases). CDR1 and CDR2 (germline): SGHNT, YYREEE (reference sequence). The V end lost 7 bases, the J end lost 5 bases, and 12 bases lay between the germline ends. This CDR3 is 12 amino acids long. The complete variable domain, with remaining parts taken from reference TRBV5-4 and TRBJ2-5, reads ETGVTQSPTHLIKTRGQQVTLRCSSQSGHNTVSWYQQALGQGPQFIFQYYREEENGRGNFPPRFSGLQFPNYSSELNVNALELDDSALYLCASRTEEETQYFGPGTRLLVL.

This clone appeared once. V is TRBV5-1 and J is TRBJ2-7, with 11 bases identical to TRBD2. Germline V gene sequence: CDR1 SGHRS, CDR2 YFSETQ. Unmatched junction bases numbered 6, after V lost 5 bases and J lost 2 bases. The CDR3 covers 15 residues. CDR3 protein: CASSQPGLAAYEQYF. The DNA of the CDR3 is TGCGCCAGCAGTCAGCCGGGACTAGCGGCCTACGAGCAGTACTTC.

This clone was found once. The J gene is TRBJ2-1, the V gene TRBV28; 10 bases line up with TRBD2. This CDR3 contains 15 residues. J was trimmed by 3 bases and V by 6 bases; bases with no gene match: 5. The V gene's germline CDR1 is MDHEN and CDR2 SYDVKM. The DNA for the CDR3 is TGTGCCAGCAGAAAGTCTAGCGGGGGCTACAATGAGCAGTTCTTC. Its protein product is CASRKSSGGYNEQFF.

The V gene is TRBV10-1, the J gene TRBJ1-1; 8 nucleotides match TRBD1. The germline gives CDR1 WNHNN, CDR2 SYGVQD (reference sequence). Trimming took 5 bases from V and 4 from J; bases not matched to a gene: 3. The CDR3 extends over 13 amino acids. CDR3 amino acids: CASSRQGTTEAFF. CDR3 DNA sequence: TGCGCCAGCAGTAGACAGGGGACCACTGAAGCTTTCTTT.

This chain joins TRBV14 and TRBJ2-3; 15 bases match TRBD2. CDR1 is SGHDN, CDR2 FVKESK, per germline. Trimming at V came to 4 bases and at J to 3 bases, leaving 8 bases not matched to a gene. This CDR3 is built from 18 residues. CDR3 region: CASSPLGLAGGRTDTQYF. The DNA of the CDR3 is TGTGCCAGCAGCCCCCTGGGACTAGCGGGAGGCCGTACAGATACGCAGTATTTT.

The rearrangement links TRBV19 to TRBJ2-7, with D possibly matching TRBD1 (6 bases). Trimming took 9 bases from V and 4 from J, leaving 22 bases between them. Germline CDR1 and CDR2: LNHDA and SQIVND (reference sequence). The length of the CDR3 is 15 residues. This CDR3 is CASSPDSSPLYEQYF. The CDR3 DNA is TGTGCCAGCTCCCCGGACAGTTCGCCCCTATACGAGCAGTACTTC.

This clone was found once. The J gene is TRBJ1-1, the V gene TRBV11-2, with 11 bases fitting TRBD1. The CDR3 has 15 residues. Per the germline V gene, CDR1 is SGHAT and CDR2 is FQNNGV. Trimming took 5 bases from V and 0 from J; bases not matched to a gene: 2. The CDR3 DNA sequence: TGTGCCAGCAGCCGGACAGGGGGCTTGAACACTGAAGCTTTCTTT. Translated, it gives CASSRTGGLNTEAFF.

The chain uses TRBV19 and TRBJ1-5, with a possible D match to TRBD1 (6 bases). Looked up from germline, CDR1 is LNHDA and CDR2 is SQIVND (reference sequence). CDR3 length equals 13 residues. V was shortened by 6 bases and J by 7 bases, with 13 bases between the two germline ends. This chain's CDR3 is CASRNAQGQPQHF. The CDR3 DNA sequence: TGTGCCAGTAGGAACGCCCAGGGGCAGCCCCAGCATTTT.

Here the CDR3 reads CASSLPATPYLDTF. CDR3 bases: TGTGCCAGCAGCTTGCCGGCGACACCCTACTTGGACACCTTC. The rearrangement joins TRBV7-2 to TRBJ1-2, with D unresolved. The CDR3 covers 14 residues. Germline values: CDR1 SGHTA, CDR2 FQGNSA. V was pared by 3 bases and J by 12 bases, with 20 bases between. Together with reference TRBV7-2 and TRBJ1-2, the CDR3 gives the full variable domain: GAGVSQSPSNKVTEKGKDVELRCDPISGHTALYWYRQSLGQGLEFLIYFQGNSAPDKSGLPSDRFSAERTGGSVSTLTIQRTQQEDSAVYLCASSLPATPYLDTFGSGTRLTVV.

CDR3 amino acids: CASSDEGQGLYEQYF. CDR3 coding DNA: TGTGCCAGCAGTGATGAAGGGCAGGGTTTGTACGAGCAGTACTTC. The V gene is TRBV2, the J gene TRBJ2-7, with D tentatively TRBD1 (5 bases). The CDR3 is made up of 15 amino acids. Trimming removed 3 bases at V and 4 bases at J, with 16 bases between. Germline V gene data show CDR1 as SNHLY and CDR2 as FYNNEI.

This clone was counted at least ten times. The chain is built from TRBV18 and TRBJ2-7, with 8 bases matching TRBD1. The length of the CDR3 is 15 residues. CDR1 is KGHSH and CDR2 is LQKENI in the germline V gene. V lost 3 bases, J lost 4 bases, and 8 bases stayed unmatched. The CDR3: CASSPFPGQEYEQYF. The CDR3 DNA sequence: TGTGCCAGCTCACCGTTTCCGGGACAGGAATACGAGCAGTACTTC.

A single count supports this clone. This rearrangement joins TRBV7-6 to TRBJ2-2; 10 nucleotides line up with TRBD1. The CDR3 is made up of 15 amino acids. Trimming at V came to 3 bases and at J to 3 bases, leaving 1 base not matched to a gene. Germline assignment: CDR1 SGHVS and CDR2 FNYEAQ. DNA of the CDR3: TGTGCCAGCAGCTTCGGGACAGGGGACACCGGGGAGCTGTTTTTT. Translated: CASSFGTGDTGELFF.

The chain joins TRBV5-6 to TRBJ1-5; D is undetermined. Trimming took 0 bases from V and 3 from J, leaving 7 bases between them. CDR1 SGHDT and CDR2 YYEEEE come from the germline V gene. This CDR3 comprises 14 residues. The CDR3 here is CASSLAGYNQPQHF. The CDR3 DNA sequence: TGTGCCAGCAGCTTGGCAGGATACAATCAGCCCCAGCATTTT.

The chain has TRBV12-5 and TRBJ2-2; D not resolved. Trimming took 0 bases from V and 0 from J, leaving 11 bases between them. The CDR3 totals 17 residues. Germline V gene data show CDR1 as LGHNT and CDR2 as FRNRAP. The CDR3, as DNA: TGTGCTAGTGGTTTGGTGCTTGCCCCAACGAACACCGGGGAGCTGTTTTTT. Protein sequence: CASGLVLAPTNTGELFF.

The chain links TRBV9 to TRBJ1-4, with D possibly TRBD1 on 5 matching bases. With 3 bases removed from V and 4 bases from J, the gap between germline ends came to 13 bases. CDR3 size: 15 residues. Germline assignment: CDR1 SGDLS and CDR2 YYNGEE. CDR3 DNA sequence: TGTGCCAGCAGCGACCAGGGACGCTTTAATGAAAAACTGTTTTTT. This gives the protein CASSDQGRFNEKLFF.

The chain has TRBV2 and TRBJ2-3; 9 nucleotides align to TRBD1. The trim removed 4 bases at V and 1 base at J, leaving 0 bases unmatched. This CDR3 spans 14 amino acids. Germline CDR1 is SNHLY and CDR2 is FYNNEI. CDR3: CASSGTGGTDTQYF. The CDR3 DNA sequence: TGTGCCAGCAGTGGGACAGGGGGCACAGATACGCAGTATTTT.

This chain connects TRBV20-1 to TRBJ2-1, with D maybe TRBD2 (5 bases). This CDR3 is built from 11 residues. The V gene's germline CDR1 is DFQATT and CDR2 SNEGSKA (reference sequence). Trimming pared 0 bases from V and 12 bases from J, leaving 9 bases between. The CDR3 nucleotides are TGCAGTGCTAGAGATCAACTAGTGCAGTTCTTC. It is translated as CSARDQLVQFF.

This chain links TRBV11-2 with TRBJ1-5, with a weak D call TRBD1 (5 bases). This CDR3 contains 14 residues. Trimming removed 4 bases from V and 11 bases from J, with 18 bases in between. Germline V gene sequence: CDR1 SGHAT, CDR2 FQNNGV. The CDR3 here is CASSSSRDPWAQHF. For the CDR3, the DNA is TGTGCCAGCAGCTCAAGCAGGGACCCTTGGGCCCAGCATTTT.